The subject of this entry is one T cell receptor (beta chain). What it binds is not known. This record comes from a study of cytomegalovirus exposure and HLA in healthy donors. Study results and limitations: The majority of CMV-associated TCR beta chains were reported as apparently HLA-restricted in a later analysis. The likely explanation for a cluster of highly shared sequence variants was sequencing artifact. No immune exposure information besides CMV serostatus was available.

PCR involved 60 Vbeta and 13 Jbeta primers. Only in-frame clones appear in the TCRdb table, and some are missing; sequencing was by immunoSEQ multiplex PCR. The sample shows about 230,000 clones, around 83% of them seen only once. The V end lost 2 bases, the J end lost 9 bases, and 13 bases lay between the germline ends. In germline, CDR1 is LNHNV, CDR2 YYDKDF (reference sequence). This CDR3 comprises 13 residues. This TCR derives from a girl aged 2-9 years in good health and CMV-seronegative. V usage is TRBV15 and J usage is TRBJ2-5, with D possibly TRBD2 on 7 matching bases. The sequenced material came from PBMCs. CDR3: CATSRSKGGSQYF. Here the CDR3 DNA reads TGTGCCACCAGCAGATCAAAGGGGGGGTCCCAGTACTTC.